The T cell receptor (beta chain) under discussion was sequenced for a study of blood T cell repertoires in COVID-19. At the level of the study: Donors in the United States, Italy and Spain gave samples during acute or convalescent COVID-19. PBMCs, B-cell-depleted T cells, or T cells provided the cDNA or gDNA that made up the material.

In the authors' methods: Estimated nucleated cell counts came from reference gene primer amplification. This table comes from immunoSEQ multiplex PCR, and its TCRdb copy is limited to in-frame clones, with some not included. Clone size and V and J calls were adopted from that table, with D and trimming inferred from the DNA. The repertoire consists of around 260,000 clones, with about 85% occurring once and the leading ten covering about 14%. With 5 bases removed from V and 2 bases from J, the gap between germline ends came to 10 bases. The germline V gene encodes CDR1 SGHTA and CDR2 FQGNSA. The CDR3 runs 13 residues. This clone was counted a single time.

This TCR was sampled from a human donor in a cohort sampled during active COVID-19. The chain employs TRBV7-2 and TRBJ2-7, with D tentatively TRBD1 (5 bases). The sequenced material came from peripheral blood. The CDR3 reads CASSIKTAYEQYF. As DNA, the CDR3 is TGTGCCAGCAGCATAAAGACAGCCTACGAGCAGTACTTC.